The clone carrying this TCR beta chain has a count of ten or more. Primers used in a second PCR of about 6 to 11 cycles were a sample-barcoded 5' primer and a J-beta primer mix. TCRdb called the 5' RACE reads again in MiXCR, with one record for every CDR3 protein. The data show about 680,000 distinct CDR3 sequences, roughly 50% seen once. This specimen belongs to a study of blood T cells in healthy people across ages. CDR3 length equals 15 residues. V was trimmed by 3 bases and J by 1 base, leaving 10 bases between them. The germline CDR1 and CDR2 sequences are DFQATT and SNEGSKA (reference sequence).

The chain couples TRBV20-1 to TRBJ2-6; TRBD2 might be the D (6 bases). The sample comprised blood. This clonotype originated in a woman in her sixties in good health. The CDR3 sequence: CSASGRQSGANVLTF. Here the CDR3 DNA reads TGCAGTGCTAGCGGGAGACAGTCTGGGGCCAACGTCCTGACTTTC.